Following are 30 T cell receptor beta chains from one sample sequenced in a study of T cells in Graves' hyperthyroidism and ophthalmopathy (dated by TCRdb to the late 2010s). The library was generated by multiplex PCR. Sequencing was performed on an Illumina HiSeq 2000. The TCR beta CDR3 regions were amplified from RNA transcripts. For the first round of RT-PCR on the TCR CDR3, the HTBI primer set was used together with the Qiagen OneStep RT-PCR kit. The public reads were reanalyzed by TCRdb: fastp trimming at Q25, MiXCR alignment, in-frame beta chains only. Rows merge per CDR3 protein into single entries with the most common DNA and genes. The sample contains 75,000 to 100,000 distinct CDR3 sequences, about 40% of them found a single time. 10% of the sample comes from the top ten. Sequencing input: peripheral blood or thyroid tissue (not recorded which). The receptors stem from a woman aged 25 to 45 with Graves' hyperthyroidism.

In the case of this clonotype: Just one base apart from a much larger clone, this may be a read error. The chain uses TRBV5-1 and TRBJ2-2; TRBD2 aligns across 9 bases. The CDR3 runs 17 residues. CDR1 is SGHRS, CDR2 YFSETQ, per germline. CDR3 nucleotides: TGCGCCAGCAGCGCCAGGACTAGCGCGAGAGGCGCCGGGGAGCCGTTTTTT. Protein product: CASSARTSARGAGEPFF.

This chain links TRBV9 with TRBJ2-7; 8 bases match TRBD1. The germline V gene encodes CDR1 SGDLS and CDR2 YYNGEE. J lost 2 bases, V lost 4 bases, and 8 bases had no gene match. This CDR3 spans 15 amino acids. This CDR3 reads CASSRRTGMAYEQYF. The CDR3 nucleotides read TGTGCCAGCAGCAGAAGGACAGGGATGGCCTACGAGCAGTACTTC.

This CDR3 reads CASSLEAGAETQYF. CDR3 DNA sequence: TGTGCCAGCAGCTTGGAGGCGGGAGCAGAGACCCAGTACTTC. The V call is TRBV5-6, the J call TRBJ2-5; the match to TRBD2 covers 7 bases. Germline CDR1 SGHDT, CDR2 YYEEEE. The CDR3 spans 14 residues. Trimming removed 0 bases from V and 4 bases from J; junction bases left unmatched: 3.

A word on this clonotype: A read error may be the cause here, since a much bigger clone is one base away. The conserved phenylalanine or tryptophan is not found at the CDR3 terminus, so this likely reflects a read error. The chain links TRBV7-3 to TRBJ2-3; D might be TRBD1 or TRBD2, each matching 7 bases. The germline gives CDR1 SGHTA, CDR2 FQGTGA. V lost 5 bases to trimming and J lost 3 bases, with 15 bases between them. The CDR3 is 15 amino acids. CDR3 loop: CASSEGGGSTDTQYL. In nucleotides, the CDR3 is TGTGCCAGCAGCGAGGGAGGGGGCAGTACAGATACGCAGTATTTA.

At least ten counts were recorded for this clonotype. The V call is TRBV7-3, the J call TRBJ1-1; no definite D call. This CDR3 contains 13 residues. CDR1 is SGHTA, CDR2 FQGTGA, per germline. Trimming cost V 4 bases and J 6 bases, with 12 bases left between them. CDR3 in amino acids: CASSSRMGAEAFF. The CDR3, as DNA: TGTGCCAGCAGCTCGCGTATGGGCGCTGAAGCTTTCTTT.

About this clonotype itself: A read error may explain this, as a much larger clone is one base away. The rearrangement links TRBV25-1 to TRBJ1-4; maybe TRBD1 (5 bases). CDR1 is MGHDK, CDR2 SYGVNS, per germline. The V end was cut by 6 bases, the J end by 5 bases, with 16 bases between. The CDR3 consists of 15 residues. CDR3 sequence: CASSKIDGANEKLFF. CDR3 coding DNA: TGTGCCAGCAGCAAGATTGATGGGGCCAATGAAAAACTGTTTTTT.

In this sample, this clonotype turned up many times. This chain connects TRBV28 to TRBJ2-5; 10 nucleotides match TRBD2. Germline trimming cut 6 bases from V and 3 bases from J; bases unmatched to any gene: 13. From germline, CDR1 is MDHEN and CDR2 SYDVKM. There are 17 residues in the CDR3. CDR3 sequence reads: CASSLGLAEDLKETQYF. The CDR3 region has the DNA TGTGCCAGCAGCCTTGGACTAGCGGAAGACCTGAAAGAGACCCAGTACTTC.

Here the CDR3 reads CASSPGRYDPNTGELFF. Here the CDR3 DNA reads TGCGCCAGCAGCCCCGGCCGATACGACCCGAACACCGGGGAGCTGTTTTTT. The chain couples TRBV5-1 to TRBJ2-2; D call uncertain. Germline V gene data show CDR1 as SGHRS and CDR2 as YFSETQ. The CDR3 totals 17 residues. V lost 4 bases, J lost 0 bases, and 16 bases lay in between. The full variable domain, completed using reference TRBV5-1 and TRBJ2-2, is KAGVTQTPRYLIKTRGQQVTLSCSPISGHRSVSWYQQTPGQGLQFLFEYFSETQRNKGNFPGRFSGRQFSNSRSEMNVSTLELGDSALYLCASSPGRYDPNTGELFFGEGSRLTVL.

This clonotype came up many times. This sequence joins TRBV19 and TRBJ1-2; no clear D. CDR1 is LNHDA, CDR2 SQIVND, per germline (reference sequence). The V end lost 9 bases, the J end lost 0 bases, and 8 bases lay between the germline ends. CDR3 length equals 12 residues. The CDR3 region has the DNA TGTGCCAGCAGTGATACTAACTATGGCTACACCTTC. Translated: CASSDTNYGYTF. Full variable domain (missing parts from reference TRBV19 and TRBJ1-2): DGGITQSPKYLFRKEGQNVTLSCEQNLNHDAMYWYRQDPGQGLRLIYYSQIVNDFQKGDIAEGYSVSREKKESFPLTVTSAQKNPTAFYLCASSDTNYGYTFGSGTRLTVV.

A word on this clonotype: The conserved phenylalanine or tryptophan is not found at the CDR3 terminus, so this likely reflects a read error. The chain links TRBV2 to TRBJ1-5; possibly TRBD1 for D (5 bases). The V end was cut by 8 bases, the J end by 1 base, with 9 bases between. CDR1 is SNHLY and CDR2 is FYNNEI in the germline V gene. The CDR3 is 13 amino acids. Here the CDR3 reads CASGGDSNQPQHS. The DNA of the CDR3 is TGTGCCAGCGGGGGGGACAGCAATCAGCCCCAGCATTCT.

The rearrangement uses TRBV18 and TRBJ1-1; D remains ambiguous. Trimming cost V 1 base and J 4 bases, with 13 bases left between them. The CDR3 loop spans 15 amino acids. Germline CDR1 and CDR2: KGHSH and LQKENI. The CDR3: CASSPREPRSTEAFF. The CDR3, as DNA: TGTGCCAGCTCACCACGTGAGCCCCGAAGCACTGAAGCTTTCTTT.

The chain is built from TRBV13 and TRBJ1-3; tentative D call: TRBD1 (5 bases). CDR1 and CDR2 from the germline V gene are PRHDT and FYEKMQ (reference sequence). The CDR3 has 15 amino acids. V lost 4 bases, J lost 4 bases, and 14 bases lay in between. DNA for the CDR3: TGTGCCAGCAGCTCATCTCAGGGCTCAGGAAACACCATATATTTT. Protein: CASSSSQGSGNTIYF. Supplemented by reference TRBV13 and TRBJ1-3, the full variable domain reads AAGVIQSPRHLIKEKRETATLKCYPIPRHDTVYWYQQGPGQDPQFLISFYEKMQSDKGSIPDRFSAQQFSDYHSELNMSSLELGDSALYFCASSSSQGSGNTIYFGEGSWLTVV.

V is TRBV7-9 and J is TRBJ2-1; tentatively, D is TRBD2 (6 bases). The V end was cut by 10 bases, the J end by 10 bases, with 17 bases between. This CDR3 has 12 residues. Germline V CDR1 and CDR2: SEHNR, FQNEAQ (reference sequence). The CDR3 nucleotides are TGTGCCACCACCCCCCTTGCGGGAGAGCAGTTCTTC. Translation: CATTPLAGEQFF.

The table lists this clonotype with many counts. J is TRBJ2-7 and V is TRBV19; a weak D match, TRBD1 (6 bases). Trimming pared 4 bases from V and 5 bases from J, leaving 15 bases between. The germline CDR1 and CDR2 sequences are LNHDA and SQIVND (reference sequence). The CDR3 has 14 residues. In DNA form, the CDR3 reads TGTGCCAGTAGTAGGGGGACAAGGTCTGACGAGCAGTACTTC. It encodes CASSRGTRSDEQYF.

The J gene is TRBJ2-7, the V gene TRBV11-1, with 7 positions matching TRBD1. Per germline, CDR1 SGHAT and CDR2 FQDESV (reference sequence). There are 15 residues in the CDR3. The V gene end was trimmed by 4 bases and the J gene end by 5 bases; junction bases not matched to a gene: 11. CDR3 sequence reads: CASSSDRRKMDEQYF. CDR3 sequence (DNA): TGTGCCAGCAGCTCGGACAGGAGGAAGATGGACGAGCAGTACTTC.

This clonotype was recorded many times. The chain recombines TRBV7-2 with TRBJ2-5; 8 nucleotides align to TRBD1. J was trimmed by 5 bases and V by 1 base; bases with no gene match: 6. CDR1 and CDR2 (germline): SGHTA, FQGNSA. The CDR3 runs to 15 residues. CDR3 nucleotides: TGTGCCAGCAGCTTAGGGACAGGGATGACGGAGACCCAGTACTTC. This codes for CASSLGTGMTETQYF.

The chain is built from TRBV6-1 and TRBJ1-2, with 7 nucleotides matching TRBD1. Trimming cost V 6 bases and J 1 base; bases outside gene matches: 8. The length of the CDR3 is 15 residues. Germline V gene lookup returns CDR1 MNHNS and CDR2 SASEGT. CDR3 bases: TGTGCCAGCAGATACCGGGACAGTGATAACTATGGCTACACCTTC. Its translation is CASRYRDSDNYGYTF.

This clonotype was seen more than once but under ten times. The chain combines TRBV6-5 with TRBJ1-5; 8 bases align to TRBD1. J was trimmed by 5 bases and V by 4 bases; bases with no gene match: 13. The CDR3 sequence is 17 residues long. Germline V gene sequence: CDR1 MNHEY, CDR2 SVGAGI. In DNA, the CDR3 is TGTGCCAGCAGTTCGCACAGGGGGGGTTTGAATCATCAGCCCCAGCATTTT. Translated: CASSSHRGGLNHQPQHF.

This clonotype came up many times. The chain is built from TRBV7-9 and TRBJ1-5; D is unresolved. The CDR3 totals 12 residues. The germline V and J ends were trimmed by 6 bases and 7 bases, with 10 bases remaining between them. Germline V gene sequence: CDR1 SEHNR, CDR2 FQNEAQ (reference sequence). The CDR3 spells CASSGSKQPQHF. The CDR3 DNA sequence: TGTGCCAGCAGTGGAAGTAAGCAGCCCCAGCATTTT. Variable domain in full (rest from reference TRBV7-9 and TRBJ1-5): DTGVSQNPRHKITKRGQNVTFRCDPISEHNRLYWYRQTLGQGPEFLTYFQNEAQLEKSRLLSDRFSAERPKGSFSTLEIQRTEQGDSAMYLCASSGSKQPQHFGDGTRLSIL.

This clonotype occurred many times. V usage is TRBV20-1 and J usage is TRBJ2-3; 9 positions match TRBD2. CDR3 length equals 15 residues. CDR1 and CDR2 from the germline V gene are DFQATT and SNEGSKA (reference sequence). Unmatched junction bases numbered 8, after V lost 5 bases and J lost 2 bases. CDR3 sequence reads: CSAPGTSLLTDTQYF. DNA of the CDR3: TGCAGTGCTCCAGGGACTAGCCTCCTCACAGATACGCAGTATTTT.

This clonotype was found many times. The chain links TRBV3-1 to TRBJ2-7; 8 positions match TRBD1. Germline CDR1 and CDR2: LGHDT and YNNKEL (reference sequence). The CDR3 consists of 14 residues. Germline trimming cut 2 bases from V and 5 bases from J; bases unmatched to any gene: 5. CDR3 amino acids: CASSQLDRGHEQYF. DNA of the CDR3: TGTGCCAGCAGCCAACTAGACAGGGGACACGAGCAGTACTTC.

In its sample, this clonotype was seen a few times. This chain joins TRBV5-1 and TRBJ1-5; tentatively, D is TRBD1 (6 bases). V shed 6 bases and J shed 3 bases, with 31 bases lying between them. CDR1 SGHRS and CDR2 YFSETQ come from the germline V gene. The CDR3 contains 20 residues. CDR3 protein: CASIILLRGDKYLVNQPQHF. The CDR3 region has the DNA TGCGCCAGCATAATCCTTCTTAGGGGGGACAAATATTTGGTCAATCAGCCCCAGCATTTT.

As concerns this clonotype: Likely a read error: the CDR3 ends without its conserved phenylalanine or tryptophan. The CDR3 bases are TGTGCCAGCAGCCAGGCTTTGGGACGCCAAGAGACCCAGTACTCC. Encoded protein: CASSQALGRQETQYS. This rearrangement joins TRBV16 to TRBJ2-5; the D call may be TRBD1 or TRBD2 (5 bases each). Germline loops: CDR1 KGHSY, CDR2 FQNENV. This CDR3 is built from 15 residues. V lost 3 bases to trimming and J lost 1 base, with 12 bases between them.

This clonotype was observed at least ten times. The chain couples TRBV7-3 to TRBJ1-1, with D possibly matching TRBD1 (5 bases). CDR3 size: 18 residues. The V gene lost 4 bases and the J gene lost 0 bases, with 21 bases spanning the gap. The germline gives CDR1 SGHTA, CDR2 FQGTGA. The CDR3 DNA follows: TGTGCCAGCAGCTCCCTGGGGGGAGCCATCAACATGAACACTGAAGCTTTCTTT. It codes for CASSSLGGAINMNTEAFF.

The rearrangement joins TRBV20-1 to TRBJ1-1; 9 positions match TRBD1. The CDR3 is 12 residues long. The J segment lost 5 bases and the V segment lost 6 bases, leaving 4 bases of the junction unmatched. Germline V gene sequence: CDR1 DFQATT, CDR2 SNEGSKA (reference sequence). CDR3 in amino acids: CSAGTGQTEAFF. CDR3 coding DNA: TGCAGTGCCGGGACAGGGCAAACTGAAGCTTTCTTT.

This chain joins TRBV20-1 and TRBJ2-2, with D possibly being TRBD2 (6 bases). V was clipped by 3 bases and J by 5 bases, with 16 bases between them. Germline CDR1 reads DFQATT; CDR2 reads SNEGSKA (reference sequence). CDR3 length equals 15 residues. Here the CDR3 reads CSASPGGIMTGELFF. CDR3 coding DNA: TGCAGTGCTAGCCCCGGAGGGATTATGACCGGGGAGCTGTTTTTT.

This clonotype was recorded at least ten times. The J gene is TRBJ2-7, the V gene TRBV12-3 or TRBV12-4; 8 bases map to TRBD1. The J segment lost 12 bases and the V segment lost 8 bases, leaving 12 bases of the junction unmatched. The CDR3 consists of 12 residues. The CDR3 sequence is CASGGTGPLPYF. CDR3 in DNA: TGTGCCAGCGGGGGGACAGGTCCCCTACCGTACTTC.

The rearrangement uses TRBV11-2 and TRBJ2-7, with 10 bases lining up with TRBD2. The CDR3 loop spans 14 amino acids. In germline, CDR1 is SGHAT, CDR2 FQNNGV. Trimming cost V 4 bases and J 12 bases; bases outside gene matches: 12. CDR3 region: CASSSGGLAEWMYF. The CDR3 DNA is TGTGCCAGCAGCTCGGGTGGACTAGCGGAGTGGATGTACTTC.

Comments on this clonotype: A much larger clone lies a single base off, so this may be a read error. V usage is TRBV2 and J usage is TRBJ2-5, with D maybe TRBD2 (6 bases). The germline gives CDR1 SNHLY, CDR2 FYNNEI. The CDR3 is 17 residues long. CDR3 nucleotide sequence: TGTGCCAGCAGAGACCTTCGACGGAGGGATTCACAAGAGACCCGGTACTTC. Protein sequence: CASRDLRRRDSQETRYF.

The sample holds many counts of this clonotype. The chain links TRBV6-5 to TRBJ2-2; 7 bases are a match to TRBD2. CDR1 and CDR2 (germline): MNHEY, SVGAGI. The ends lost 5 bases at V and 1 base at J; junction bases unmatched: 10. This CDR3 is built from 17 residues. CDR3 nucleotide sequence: TGTGCCAGCAGTGCCCCGGGAGGCTGGGGGAACACCGGGGAGCTGTTTTTT. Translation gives CASSAPGGWGNTGELFF.